This TCR beta chain was recorded in a study of T cell responses to AZD1222 COVID-19 vaccine. This clone was counted only a few times. Its antigen is currently unknown. V shed 5 bases and J 4 bases; nucleotides not matched to a gene: 8. CDR1 is SGHNT, CDR2 YENEEA, per germline. The CDR3 length is 15 residues. Repertoires were generated with immunoSEQ multiplex PCR, while TCRdb's copy carries only in-frame clones and drops some. Of 100,000 to 150,000 clones in the sample, more than 80% were seen once. Findings and caveats of the study: Spike-specific TCR breadth and depth rose after two AZD1222 doses.

The clonotype originates from an adult who received the AZD1222 COVID-19 vaccine. Sample: peripheral blood, taken 28 days after the second AZD1222 dose. The chain carries TRBV11-3 and TRBJ2-5; 9 positions match TRBD1. The CDR3 DNA sequence: TGTGCCAGCAGCGCCTACAGGGGGCCTGGAGAGACCCAGTACTTC. Its protein product is CASSAYRGPGETQYF.